This T cell receptor beta chain was found in a study of T cell responses to AZD1222 COVID-19 vaccine (dated by TCRdb to about 2021). With respect to the entire study: AZD1222 recipients whose second dose came at about 4 weeks and those whose second dose came at about 12 weeks were combined into one group, since spike-specific TCR depth and breadth did not differ between the two schedules. A total of just over 230 trial participants underwent TCR sequencing, of whom 200 to 220 received two doses of AZD1222 and some 26 received two doses of the MenACWY control vaccine. Trial participants were enrolled by age into subgroups of 18-55, 56-69 and 70-plus years, and roughly 150, 30 and 60 TCR-sequenced participants, respectively, were included in these subgroups.

Study-wide findings and limitations: Only five to seven AZD1222 recipients were SARS-CoV-2 seropositive at baseline, limiting conclusions about previously exposed vaccinees. The whole spike protein was spanned by vaccine-associated CD4 TCRs, and dominant responses were seen in regions 160-218 and 743-854. Reportedly, close to half of the unique spike-specific TCRs recognized epitopes lying outside the regions that are mutated in the B.1.351 and B.1.1.7 variants. Participants were mostly white British and included more females than males, and it was suggested by the authors that clonal diversity may have been underestimated. In the small 56-69-year group, the increase in depth fell short of significance, most likely because of low power. A significant rise in spike-specific TCR breadth and depth was observed after two AZD1222 doses relative to day 0 and relative to MenACWY recipients. Because no day 14 peak-response samples were available, the repertoires could be characterized only after the peak T cell response.

The CDR3 regions of human TCRbeta chains were analyzed by immunosequencing. The authors' pipeline ran thus. Repertoire TCRs were checked for matches against a reference library of SARS-CoV-2-specific TCRs that had been generated using the MIRA antigen-specificity platform. Breadth was defined as the fraction of unique TCRs that were SARS-CoV-2-associated, and depth was defined as the fraction of total T cells that were SARS-CoV-2-associated. Each spike-specific TCR was assigned to its reactive spike region and to a CD4 or CD8 class using the MIRA data. Log10-transformed breadth and depth values were compared by one-way ANOVA with Sidak's multiple comparisons tests. Entries here come from immuneACCESS through TCRdb and include only in-frame sequences with V and J called. Some clones fail to appear in such tables; in the studies checked, an unresolved V gene covers under half of the shortfall, and the cause of the remainder is unknown. V and J calls plus clone size are reproduced from that table; the DNA served to infer D and trimming. A total of some 120,000 clones appear in this sample, 65% to 90% of them only once. The ten largest clones capture around 7.7% of the sample.

The time point label of this sample denotes: baseline before first vaccination. Vaccinee samples were obtained from the UK trials COV001 and COV002, which included a single-blind randomized controlled phase 2/3 trial of AZD1222 (ChAdOx1 nCoV-19) in healthy adults. For TCRbeta chain sequencing, PBMC samples from trial participants were taken at day 0 and at day 28 after the second dose. CDR3 length: 14 amino acids, cysteine to phenylalanine. The read is trimmed to its CDR3 DNA, 42 bases read in frame from base 1. The germline V gene specifies SNHLY as CDR1 and FYNNEI as CDR2. At the junction V is shortened by 8 bases and J by 0 bases, with 8 bases in between. To note about this clone: Its antigen is still unknown. Per-base quality was not reported, and no clone a single base away is much larger than it.

The chain uses TRBV2 and TRBJ2-6; TRBD2 is possibly the D segment (5 matching bases). This specimen consisted of peripheral blood, obtained on day 0 of AZD1222 vaccination. The TCR was taken from an adult in good health. DNA sequence: TGTGCCAGCCTTCGGGACTCTGGGGCCAACGTCCTGACTTTC. It translates to CASLRDSGANVLTF.